One sample yielded the 13 T cell receptor beta chains listed below, sequenced in a study of T cells in Graves' hyperthyroidism and ophthalmopathy. There were TCR beta CDR3 regions amplified from RNA transcripts. With the HTBI primer set, the TCR CDR3 went through a first round of RT-PCR. TCRdb re-called the multiplex PCR reads through MiXCR, storing one row per CDR3 protein. The table includes over 350,000 distinct CDR3 sequences, about 15% detected once. The sample comprised blood. The receptor set was obtained from a man between 18 and 29 years old with Graves' ophthalmopathy.

This clonotype was observed at least ten times. The V gene is TRBV11-2, the J gene TRBJ2-3, with a possible D match to TRBD2 (6 bases). This CDR3 is built from 12 residues. CDR1 is SGHAT and CDR2 is FQNNGV in the germline V gene. V lost 7 bases, J lost 8 bases, and 13 bases lay in between. The CDR3, as DNA: TGTGCCAGCAACCCGACTAGATCTACGCAGTATTTT. Residues: CASNPTRSTQYF.

As to this clonotype: A much larger clone differs by one base, so this may be a read error. The chain employs TRBV6-5 and TRBJ1-3; no clear D. The CDR3 has 15 residues. Germline-derived CDR1 and CDR2 are MNHEY and SVGAGI. The ends were cut back, 5 bases at V and 0 bases at J, with 11 bases in the middle. CDR3 loop: CASSHDHPSGNTIYF. The CDR3 bases are TGTGCCAGCAGTCACGATCACCCCTCTGGAAACACCATATATTTT.

This clonotype was picked up many times. This rearrangement joins TRBV29-1 to TRBJ1-1; 8 bases are shared with TRBD1. Germline V gene data show CDR1 as SQVTM and CDR2 as ANQGSEA. This CDR3 has 14 amino acids. Trimming at V came to 5 bases and at J to 2 bases, leaving 7 bases not matched to a gene. CDR3 protein: CSVTPGQGNTEAFF. The CDR3 DNA follows: TGCAGCGTTACCCCCGGACAGGGAAACACTGAAGCTTTCTTT.

This clonotype came up many times. The rearrangement joins TRBV7-9 to TRBJ1-4; D ambiguous. V lost 4 bases, J lost 7 bases, and 13 bases lay in between. CDR1 SEHNR and CDR2 FQNEAQ come from the germline V gene (reference sequence). The CDR3 extends over 14 amino acids. CDR3 amino acids: CASSSHASGEKLFF. The CDR3 region has the DNA TGTGCCAGCAGCTCTCACGCCAGTGGTGAAAAACTGTTTTTT.

V and J are TRBV2 and TRBJ2-1, with 13 bases aligning to TRBD2. Germline CDR1 SNHLY, CDR2 FYNNEI. The CDR3 consists of 14 residues. The V gene end was trimmed by 7 bases and the J gene end by 8 bases; junction bases not matched to a gene: 5. The CDR3 bases are TGTGCCAGCAAGACTAGCGGGAGGTTGGATGAGCAGTTCTTC. Translating it yields CASKTSGRLDEQFF.

This clonotype was seen at least ten times. This chain uses TRBV10-3 with TRBJ1-1, with TRBD1 as a possible D gene (6 bases). The ends were cut back, 4 bases at V and 0 bases at J, with 12 bases in the middle. This CDR3 is 15 amino acids long. Germline V lookup: CDR1 ENHRY, CDR2 SYGVKD. In DNA form, the CDR3 reads TGTGCCATCAGTGCAGGACAGAGTTTGAACACTGAAGCTTTCTTT. Its translation is CAISAGQSLNTEAFF.

This clonotype was counted many times. The genes are TRBV20-1 and TRBJ2-1; 8 bases are a match to TRBD2. The CDR3 consists of 15 residues. Per germline, CDR1 DFQATT and CDR2 SNEGSKA (reference sequence). V was clipped by 5 bases and J by 7 bases; unmatched bases: 13. CDR3 region: CSAGGLAGYGNEQFF. Here the CDR3 DNA reads TGCAGTGCTGGGGGTTTAGCGGGATACGGGAATGAGCAGTTCTTC.

In its sample, this clonotype was seen many times. The chain is built from TRBV6-4 and TRBJ2-3, with 10 bases identical to TRBD2. The J segment lost 5 bases and the V segment lost 4 bases, leaving 6 bases of the junction unmatched. Germline CDR1 MRHNA, CDR2 SNTAGT. The CDR3 contains 15 residues. As DNA, the CDR3 is TGTGCCAGCAGTGTTGAGGCTAGCGGGGGAGATACGCAGTATTTT. Protein: CASSVEASGGDTQYF.

The gene calls are TRBV2 and TRBJ1-4; D is perhaps TRBD1 (5 bases). The germline V gene has CDR1 SNHLY and CDR2 FYNNEI. The ends were cut back, 7 bases at V and 0 bases at J, with 9 bases in the middle. The CDR3 spans 14 residues. CDR3 region: CASTDSPTNEKLFF. DNA of the CDR3: TGTGCCAGCACTGACAGTCCAACTAATGAAAAACTGTTTTTT.

This clonotype was found a few times. V gene TRBV6-1 combines with J gene TRBJ1-6; D gene uncertain. CDR3 size: 13 residues. Germline-derived CDR1 and CDR2 are MNHNS and SASEGT. V gave up 10 bases and J gave up 6 bases, with 13 bases separating them. CDR3 DNA sequence: TGTGCCACATATCTGGGGTCTAATTCACCCCTCCACTTT. Its protein product is CATYLGSNSPLHF.

This clonotype has ten or more counts. V usage is TRBV6-5 and J usage is TRBJ2-2; 8 nucleotides agree with TRBD2. The germline V gene encodes CDR1 MNHEY and CDR2 SVGAGI. The CDR3 extends over 19 amino acids. With V trimmed by 0 bases and J by 2 bases, 11 bases remained unmatched. The CDR3 DNA is TGTGCCAGCAGTTACTCTTGGGGAGTAGCGGGACTCAACACCGGGGAGCTGTTTTTT. Amino acid sequence: CASSYSWGVAGLNTGELFF.

This clonotype was counted ten times or more. The chain recombines TRBV6-1 with TRBJ1-5; D gene uncertain. V was cut by 3 bases and J by 0 bases, with 9 bases left in between. The CDR3 has 15 residues. CDR1 and CDR2 from the germline V gene are MNHNS and SASEGT. CDR3 amino acids: CASSEPPYSNQPQHF. DNA of the CDR3: TGTGCCAGCAGTGAGCCACCTTATAGCAATCAGCCCCAGCATTTT.

The V call is TRBV9, the J call TRBJ1-2; D gene unclear. The germline gives CDR1 SGDLS, CDR2 YYNGEE. Trimming took off 3 bases at V and 7 bases at J, with 13 bases between the two ends. The CDR3 length is 13 residues. This chain's CDR3 is CASSEREGLGYTF. CDR3 nucleotide sequence: TGTGCCAGCAGCGAAAGGGAGGGTCTTGGCTACACCTTC. The variable domain in full, with the rest retrieved from reference TRBV9 and TRBJ1-2, is DSGVTQTPKHLITATGQRVTLRCSPRSGDLSVYWYQQSLDQGLQFLIQYYNGEERAKGNILERFSAQQFPDLHSELNLSSLELGDSALYFCASSEREGLGYTFGSGTRLTVV.